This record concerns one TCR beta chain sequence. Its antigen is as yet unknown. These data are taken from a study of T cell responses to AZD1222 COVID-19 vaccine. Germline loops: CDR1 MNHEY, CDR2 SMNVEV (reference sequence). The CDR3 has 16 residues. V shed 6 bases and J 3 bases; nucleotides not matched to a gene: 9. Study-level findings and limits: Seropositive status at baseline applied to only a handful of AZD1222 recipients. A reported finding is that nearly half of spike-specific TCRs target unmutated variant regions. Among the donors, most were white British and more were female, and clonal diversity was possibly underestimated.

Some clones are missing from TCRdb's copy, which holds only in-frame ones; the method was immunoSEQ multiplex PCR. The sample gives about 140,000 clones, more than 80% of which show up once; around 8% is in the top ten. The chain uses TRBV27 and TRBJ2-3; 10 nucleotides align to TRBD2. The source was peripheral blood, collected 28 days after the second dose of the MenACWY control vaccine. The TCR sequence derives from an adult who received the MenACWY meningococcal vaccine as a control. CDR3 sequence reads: CASSGIRAGGTDTQYF. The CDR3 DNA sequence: TGTGCCAGCAGCGGGATCAGAGCGGGAGGGACAGATACGCAGTATTTT.